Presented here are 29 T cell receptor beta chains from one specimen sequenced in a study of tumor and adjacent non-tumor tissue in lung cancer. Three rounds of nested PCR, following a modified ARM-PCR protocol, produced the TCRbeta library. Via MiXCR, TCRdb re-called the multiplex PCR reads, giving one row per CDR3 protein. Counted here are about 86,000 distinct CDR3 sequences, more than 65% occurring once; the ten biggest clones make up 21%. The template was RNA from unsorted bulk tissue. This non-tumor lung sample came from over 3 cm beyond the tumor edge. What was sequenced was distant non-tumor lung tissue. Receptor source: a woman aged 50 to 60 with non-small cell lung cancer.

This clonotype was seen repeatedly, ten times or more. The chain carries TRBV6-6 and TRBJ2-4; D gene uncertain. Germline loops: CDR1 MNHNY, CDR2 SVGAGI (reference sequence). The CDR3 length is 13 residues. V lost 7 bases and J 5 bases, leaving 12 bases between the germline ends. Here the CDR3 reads CASNLDGENIQYF. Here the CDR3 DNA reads TGTGCCAGCAATCTGGACGGAGAAAACATTCAGTACTTC.

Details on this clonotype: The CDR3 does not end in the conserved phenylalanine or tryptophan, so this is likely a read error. CDR3 sequence: CNAGRDSQYS. The DNA of the CDR3 is TGCAACGCTGGACGGGATTCGCAGTATTCT. The chain carries TRBV29-1 and TRBJ2-3; D is perhaps TRBD2 (5 bases). Germline lookup yields CDR1 SQVTM and CDR2 ANQGSEA. This CDR3 spans 10 amino acids.

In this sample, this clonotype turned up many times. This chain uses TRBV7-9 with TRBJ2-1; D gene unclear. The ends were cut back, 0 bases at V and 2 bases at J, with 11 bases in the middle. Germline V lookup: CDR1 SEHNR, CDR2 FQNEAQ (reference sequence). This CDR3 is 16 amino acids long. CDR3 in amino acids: CASSLAPLHPYNEQFF. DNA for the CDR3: TGTGCCAGCAGCTTAGCACCCCTCCACCCCTACAATGAGCAGTTCTTC.

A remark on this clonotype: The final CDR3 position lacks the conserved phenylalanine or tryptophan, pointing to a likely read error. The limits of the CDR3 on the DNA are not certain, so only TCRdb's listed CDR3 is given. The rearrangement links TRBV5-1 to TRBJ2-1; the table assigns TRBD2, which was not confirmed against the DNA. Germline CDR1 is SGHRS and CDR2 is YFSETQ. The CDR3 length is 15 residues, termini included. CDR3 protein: CASNLGLAAYNELFL.

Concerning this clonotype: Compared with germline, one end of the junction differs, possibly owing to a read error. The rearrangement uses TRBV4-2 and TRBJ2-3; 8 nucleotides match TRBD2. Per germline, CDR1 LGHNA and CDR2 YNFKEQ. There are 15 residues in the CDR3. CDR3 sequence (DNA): TGTGCTAGCAGCCGGGAGGGTCCTAGCACAGATACGCAGTATTTT. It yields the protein CASSREGPSTDTQYF.

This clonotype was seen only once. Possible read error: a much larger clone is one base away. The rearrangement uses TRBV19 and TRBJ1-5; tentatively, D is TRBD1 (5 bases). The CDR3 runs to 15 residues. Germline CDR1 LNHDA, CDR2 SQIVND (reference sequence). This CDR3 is CASSRGTRENQLQHF. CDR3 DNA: TGTGCCAGTAGTCGTGGGACCCGAGAGAATCAGCTCCAGCATTTT.

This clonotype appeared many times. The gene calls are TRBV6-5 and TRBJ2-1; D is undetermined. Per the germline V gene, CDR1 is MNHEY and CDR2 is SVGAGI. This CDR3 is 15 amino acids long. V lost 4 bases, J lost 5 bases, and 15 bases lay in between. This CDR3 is CASSSHGPRDNEQFF. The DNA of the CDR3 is TGTGCCAGCAGTTCCCACGGGCCAAGGGACAATGAGCAGTTCTTC.

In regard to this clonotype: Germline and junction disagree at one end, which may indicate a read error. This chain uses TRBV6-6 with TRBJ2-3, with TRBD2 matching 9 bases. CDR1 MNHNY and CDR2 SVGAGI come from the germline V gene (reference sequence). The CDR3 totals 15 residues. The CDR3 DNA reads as TGTGTCAGCGGCAGGGGGGTAGCGGGAGCGGATACGCAGTGTTTT. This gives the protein CVSGRGVAGADTQCF.

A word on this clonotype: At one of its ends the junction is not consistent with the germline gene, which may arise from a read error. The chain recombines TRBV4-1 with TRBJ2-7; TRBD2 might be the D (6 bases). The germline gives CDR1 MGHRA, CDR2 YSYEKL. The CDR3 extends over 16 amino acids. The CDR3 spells CAISQEVASAHYDQYF. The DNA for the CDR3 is TGCGCCATCAGCCAAGAAGTGGCTAGCGCTCACTACGATCAGTACTTC.

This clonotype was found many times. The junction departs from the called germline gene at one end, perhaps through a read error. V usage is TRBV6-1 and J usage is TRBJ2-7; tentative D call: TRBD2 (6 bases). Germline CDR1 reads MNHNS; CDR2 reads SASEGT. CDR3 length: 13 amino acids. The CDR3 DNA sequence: TGTGCCAGCAGCGAAGGAGGGTTCTACGAGCAGTACTTC. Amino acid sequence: CASSEGGFYEQYF.

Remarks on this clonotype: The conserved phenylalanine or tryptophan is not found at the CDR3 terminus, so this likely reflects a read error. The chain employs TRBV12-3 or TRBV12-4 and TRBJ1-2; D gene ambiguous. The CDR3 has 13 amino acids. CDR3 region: CASLPMSLYGYTL. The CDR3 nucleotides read TGTGCCAGCCTGCCTATGAGCCTCTATGGATACACCCTC.

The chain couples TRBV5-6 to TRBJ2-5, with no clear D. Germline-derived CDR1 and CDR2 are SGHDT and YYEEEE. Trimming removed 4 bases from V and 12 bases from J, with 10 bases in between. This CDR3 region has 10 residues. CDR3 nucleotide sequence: TGTGCCAGCAGCAGCGACACCAAGTACTTC. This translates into CASSSDTKYF.

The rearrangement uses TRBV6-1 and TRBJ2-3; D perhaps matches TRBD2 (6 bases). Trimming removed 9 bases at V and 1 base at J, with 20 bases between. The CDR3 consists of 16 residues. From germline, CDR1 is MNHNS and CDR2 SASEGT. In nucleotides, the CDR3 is TGTGCCAGTAATCCTCAAGGAGGGGAAGGCACAGATACGCAGTATTTT. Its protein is CASNPQGGEGTDTQYF.

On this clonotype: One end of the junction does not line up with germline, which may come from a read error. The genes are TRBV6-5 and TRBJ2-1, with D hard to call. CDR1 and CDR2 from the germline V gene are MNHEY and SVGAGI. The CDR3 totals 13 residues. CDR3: CASSPFLGNELFF. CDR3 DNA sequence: TGTGCCAGCAGCCCCTTCCTGGGGAATGAGCTGTTCTTC.

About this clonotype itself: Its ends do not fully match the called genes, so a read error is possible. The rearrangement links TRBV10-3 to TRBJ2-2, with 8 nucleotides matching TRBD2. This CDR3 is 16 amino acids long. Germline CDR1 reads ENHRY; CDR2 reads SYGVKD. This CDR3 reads CAISKSSGRYTGELFF. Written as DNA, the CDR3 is TGTGCCATCAGTAAGTCCAGCGGGAGATACACCGGGGAGCTGTTTTTT.

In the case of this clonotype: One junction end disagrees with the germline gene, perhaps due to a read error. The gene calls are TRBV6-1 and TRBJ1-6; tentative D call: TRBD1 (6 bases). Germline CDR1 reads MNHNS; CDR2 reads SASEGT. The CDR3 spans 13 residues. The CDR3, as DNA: TGTGTCAGCGGGGACAATCGAGGTTCACCCCTCCACTTT. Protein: CVSGDNRGSPLHF.

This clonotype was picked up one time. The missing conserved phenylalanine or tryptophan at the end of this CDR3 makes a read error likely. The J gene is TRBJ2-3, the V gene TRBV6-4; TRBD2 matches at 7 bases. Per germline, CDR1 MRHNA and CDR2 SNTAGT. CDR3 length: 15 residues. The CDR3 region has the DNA TGTGCCAGTAGTGAAGATAGCGGGAGCACAGATACGCAGTATCTT. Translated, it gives CASSEDSGSTDTQYL.

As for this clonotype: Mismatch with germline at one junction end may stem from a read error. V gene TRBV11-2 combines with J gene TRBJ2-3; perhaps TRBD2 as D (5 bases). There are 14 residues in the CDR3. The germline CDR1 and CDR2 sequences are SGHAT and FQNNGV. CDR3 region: CASSLRTGIDALYF. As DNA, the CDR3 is TGTGCCAGCAGCTTAAGGACTGGCATAGATGCGCTGTACTTT.

The DNA of the CDR3 is TGTGCCAGCTCACCACCGGCAGGTGGGTACGAGCAGTACTTC. Encoded protein: CASSPPAGGYEQYF. The chain recombines TRBV18 with TRBJ2-7; D uncertain. Per the germline V gene, CDR1 is KGHSH and CDR2 is LQKENI. The CDR3 runs 14 residues. The ends were cut back, 0 bases at V and 4 bases at J, with 10 bases in the middle. The variable domain in full, completed from reference TRBV18 and TRBJ2-7, reads NAGVMQNPRHLVRRRGQEARLRCSPMKGHSHVYWYRQLPEEGLKFMVYLQKENIIDESGMPKERFSAEFPKEGPSILRIQQVVRGDSAAYFCASSPPAGGYEQYFGPGTRLTVT.

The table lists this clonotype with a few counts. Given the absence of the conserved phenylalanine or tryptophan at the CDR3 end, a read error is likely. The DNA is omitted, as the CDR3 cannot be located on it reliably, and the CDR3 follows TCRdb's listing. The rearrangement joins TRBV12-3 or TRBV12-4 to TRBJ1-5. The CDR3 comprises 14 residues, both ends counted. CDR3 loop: CASSLGGSNQPLHY.

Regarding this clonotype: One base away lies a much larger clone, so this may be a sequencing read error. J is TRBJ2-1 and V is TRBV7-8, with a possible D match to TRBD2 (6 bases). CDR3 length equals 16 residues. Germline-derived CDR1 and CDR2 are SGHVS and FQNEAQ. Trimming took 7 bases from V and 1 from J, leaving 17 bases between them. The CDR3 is CASNGGPGDSYNEQFF. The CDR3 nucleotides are TGTGCCAGCAATGGCGGACCGGGAGATTCCTACAATGAGCAGTTCTTC.

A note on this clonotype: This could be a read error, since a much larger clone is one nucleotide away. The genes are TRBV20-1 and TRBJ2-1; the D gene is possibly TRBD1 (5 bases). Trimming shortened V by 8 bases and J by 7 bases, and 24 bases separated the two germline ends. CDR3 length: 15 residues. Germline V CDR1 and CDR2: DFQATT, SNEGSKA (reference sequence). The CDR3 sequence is CSTRYGATVGNEQFF. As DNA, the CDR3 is TGCAGTACCCGCTATGGGGCTACTGTGGGTAATGAGCAGTTCTTC.

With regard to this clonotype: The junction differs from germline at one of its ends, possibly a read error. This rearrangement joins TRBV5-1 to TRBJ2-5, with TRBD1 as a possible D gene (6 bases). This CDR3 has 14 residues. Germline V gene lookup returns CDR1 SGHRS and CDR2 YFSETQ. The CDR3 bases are TGCGCCAGCAGCTCGGGACATTCCCAAGAGACCCAATACTTC. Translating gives CASSSGHSQETQYF.

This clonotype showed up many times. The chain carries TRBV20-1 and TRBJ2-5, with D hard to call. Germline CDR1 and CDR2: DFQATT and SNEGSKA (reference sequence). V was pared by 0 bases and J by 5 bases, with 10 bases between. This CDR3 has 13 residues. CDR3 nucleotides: TGCAGTGCTAGAGAGGAACCCCGGGAGACCCAGTACTTC. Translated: CSAREEPRETQYF.

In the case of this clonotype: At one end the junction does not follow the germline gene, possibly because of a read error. CDR3 bases: TGTGCCAGCAGCCTACAGGCGGACAGTCACGCTGAAGTTTTCTTT. Amino acids: CASSLQADSHAEVFF. The chain employs TRBV14 and TRBJ1-1; perhaps TRBD1 as D (6 bases). In germline, CDR1 is SGHDN, CDR2 FVKESK. The CDR3 loop spans 15 amino acids. Together with reference TRBV14 and TRBJ1-1, the CDR3 gives the full variable domain: EAGVTQFPSHSVIEKGQTVTLRCDPISGHDNLYWYRRVMGKEIKFLLHFVKESKQDESGMPNNRFLAERTGGTYSTLKVQPAELEDSGVYFCASSLQADSHAEVFFGQGTRLTVV.

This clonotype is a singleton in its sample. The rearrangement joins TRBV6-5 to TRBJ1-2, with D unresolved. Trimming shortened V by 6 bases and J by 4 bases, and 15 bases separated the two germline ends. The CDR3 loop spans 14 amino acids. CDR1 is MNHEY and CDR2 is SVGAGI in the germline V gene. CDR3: CASSGPTRGYGYTF. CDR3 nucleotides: TGTGCCAGCAGCGGGCCAACGCGGGGCTATGGCTACACCTTC.

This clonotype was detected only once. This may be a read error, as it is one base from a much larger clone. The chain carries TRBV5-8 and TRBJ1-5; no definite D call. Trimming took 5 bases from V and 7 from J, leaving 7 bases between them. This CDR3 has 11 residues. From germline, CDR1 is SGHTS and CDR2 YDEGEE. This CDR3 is CASSEAQPQHF. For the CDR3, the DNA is TGTGCCAGCAGTGAAGCACAGCCCCAGCATTTT.

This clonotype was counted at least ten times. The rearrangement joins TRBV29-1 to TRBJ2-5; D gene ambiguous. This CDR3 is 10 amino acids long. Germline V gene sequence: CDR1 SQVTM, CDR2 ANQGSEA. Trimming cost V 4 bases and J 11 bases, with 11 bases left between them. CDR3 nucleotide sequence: TGCAGCGTTGTTCAGCATAATCAGTACTTC. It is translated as CSVVQHNQYF.

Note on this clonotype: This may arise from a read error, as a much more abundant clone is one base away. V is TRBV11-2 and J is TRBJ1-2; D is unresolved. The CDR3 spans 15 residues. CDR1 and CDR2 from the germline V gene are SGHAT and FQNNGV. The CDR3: CTSSLEAASPYGYTF. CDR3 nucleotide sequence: TGTACCAGCAGCTTAGAGGCAGCTTCGCCCTATGGCTACACCTTC.